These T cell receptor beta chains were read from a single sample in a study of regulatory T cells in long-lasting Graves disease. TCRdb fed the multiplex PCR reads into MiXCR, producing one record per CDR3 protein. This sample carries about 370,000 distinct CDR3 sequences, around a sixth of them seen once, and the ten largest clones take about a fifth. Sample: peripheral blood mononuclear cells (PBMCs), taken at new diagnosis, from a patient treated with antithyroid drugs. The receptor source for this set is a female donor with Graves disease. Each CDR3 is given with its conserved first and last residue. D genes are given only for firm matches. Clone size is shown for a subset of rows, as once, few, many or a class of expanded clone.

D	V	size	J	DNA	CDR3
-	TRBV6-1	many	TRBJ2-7	TGTGCCAGCAGTGAAGAGCCAGGGAGCGAGCAGTACTTC	CASSEEPGSEQYF
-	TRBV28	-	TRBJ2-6	TGTGCCAGCAGTCCAGTCACAGGTTCCTCTGGGGCCAACGTCCTGACTTTC	CASSPVTGSSGANVLTF
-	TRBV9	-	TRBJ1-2	TGTGCCAGCAGCCCTACACAGGGTGTGGGTGGCTACACCTTC	CASSPTQGVGGYTF
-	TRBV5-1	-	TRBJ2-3	TGCGCCAGCAGCTTCAAGGCAACAGATACGCAGTATTTT	CASSFKATDTQYF
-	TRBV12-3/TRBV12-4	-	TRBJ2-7	TGTGCCAGCAGTTTAGGGTCCCAGGGGGGGGCCTACGAGCAGTACTTC	CASSLGSQGGAYEQYF
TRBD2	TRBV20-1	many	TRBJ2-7	TGCAGTGCCGCCTCGCGGGGGGGAAGCTCCTACGAGCAGTACTTC	CSAASRGGSSYEQYF
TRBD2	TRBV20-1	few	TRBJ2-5	TGCAGTGCTAGAGATACTAGCGCCCATCCAGAGACCCAGTACTTC	CSARDTSAHPETQYF
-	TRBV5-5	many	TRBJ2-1	TGTGCCAGCAGCTTGGCCACGGGGACGGTAGACAATGAGCAGTTCTTC	CASSLATGTVDNEQFF
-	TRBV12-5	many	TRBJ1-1	TGTGCTAGTGGTTCCTTAATAACAGGGAACAGTGAAGCTTTCTTT	CASGSLITGNSEAFF
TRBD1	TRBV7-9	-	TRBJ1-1	TGTGCCAGCAGCTTTGGGGACAGGGACGACACTGAAGCTTTCTTT	CASSFGDRDDTEAFF
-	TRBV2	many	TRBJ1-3	TGTGCCAGCAGGGCCGACTCTGGAAACACCATATATTTT	CASRADSGNTIYF
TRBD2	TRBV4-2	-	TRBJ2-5	TGTGCCAGCTCCTTTGGTAGCGGGAGGGAGACCCAGTACTTC	CASSFGSGRETQYF
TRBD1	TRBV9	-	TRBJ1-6	TGTGCCAGCAGCTACCAGGGGGGTTCACCCCTCCACTTT	CASSYQGGSPLHF
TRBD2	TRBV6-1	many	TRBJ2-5	TGTGCCAGCACCCGGGCGGGAGATACCGAGACCCAGTACTTC	CASTRAGDTETQYF
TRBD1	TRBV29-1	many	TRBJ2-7	TGCAGCGTTAACAGGGGGCTCAACGAGCAGTACTTC	CSVNRGLNEQYF
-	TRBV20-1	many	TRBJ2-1	TGCAGTGCCCCTTACCTGGGGAGCTCCTACAATGAGCAGTTCTTC	CSAPYLGSSYNEQFF
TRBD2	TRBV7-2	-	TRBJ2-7	TGTGCCAGCAGCTCCGGTAATAGCGGGAGTGGCGAGCAGTACTTC	CASSSGNSGSGEQYF
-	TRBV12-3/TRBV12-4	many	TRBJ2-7	TGTGCCAGCAGTTTTGAGCGGACCTTCTCCTACGAGCAGTACTTC	CASSFERTFSYEQYF
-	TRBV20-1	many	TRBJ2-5	TGCAGTGCTAATGGAGACAGTGTGCATCTCTCCTCTCTAGGGGCCCAGTACTTC	CSANGDSVHLSSLGAQYF
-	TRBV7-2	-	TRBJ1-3	TGTGCCAGCAGCTTGAACAGGGCTGGAAACACCATATATTTT	CASSLNRAGNTIYF
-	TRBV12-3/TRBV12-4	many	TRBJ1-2	TGTGCCAGCAGTTTTCCCCGACCTGGGGCCTATGGCTACACCTTC	CASSFPRPGAYGYTF
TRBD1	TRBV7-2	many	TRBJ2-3	TGTGCCAGCAGCCCTAACGGACAGGGTGTAACAGATACGCAGTATTTT	CASSPNGQGVTDTQYF
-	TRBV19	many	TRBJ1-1	TGTGCCAGTAGTATCACCTTCCGTTACACTGAAGCTTTCTTT	CASSITFRYTEAFF
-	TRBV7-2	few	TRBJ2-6	TGTGCCAGCAGCTTAGTGGCCAGGCTTGGGGCCAACGTCCTGACTTTC	CASSLVARLGANVLTF
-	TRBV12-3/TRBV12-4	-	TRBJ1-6	TGTGCCAGCAGATGGGACATAAATTCACCCCTCCACTTT	CASRWDINSPLHF
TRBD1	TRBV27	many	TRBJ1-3	TGTGCCAGCACCTCCGGCCTCCGGGACAGGGTTGGAAACACCATATATTTT	CASTSGLRDRVGNTIYF
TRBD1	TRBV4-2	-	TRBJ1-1	TGTGCCAGCAGCCTAGCGGGACAGCCCCATGAAGCTTTCTTT	CASSLAGQPHEAFF
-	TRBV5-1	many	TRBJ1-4	TGCGCCAGCAGCTTACAAGACACCTTCGGGGGTGAAAAACTGTTTTTT	CASSLQDTFGGEKLFF
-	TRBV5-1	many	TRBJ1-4	TGCGCCAGCAGCGCGGGGGGGGCCCCTAATGAAAAACTGTTTTTT	CASSAGGAPNEKLFF
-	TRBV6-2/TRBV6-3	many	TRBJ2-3	TGTGCCAGCAGCCCTATGGGCGCCACAGATACGCAGTATTTT	CASSPMGATDTQYF
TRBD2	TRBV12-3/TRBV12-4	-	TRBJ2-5	TGTGCCAGCAGCCAAGCGGGGACTAGCGGGAGGGCTAACCAGTACTTC	CASSQAGTSGRANQYF
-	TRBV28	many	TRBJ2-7	TGTGCCAGCAGTCCCCAGGGCGAGCAGTACTTC	CASSPQGEQYF
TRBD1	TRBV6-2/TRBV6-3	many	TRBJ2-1	TGTGCCAGCAGTGAAAAGGGGACAGACTACAATGAGCAGTTCTTC	CASSEKGTDYNEQFF
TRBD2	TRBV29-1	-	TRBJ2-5	TGCAGCGTTCGGGGGGAGGATCAAGAGACCCAGTACTTC	CSVRGEDQETQYF